The entry below gives a single TCR beta chain sequence along with its context. This sample was included in a study of blood T cell repertoires in COVID-19. The overall study: Acute-phase and convalescent COVID-19 samples originated in the United States, Italy and Spain. The cDNA or gDNA used as material had been derived from T cells, B-cell-depleted T cells, or PBMCs.

This CDR3 spans 12 amino acids. V shed 3 bases, J shed 12 bases, and the junction held 4 bases outside the gene matches. Per germline, CDR1 SEHNR and CDR2 FQNEAQ (reference sequence). Original processing notes: Amplification with reference gene primers provided the estimates of nucleated cell counts. Generated by immunoSEQ multiplex PCR, the TCRdb table keeps only in-frame clones and is missing some. The V and J calls and clone size come from that table; D and trimming were worked out from the DNA. In the table there are 200,000 to 250,000 clones, roughly 80% of which are singletons. J is TRBJ1-4 and V is TRBV7-9; 7 bases match TRBD1. Input material: peripheral blood. This receptor was identified in a woman of 80 years or more with acute or convalescent COVID-19. The CDR3 DNA sequence: TGTGCCAGCAGCTTGGGACAGCGAGAACTGTTTTTT. As protein: CASSLGQRELFF.